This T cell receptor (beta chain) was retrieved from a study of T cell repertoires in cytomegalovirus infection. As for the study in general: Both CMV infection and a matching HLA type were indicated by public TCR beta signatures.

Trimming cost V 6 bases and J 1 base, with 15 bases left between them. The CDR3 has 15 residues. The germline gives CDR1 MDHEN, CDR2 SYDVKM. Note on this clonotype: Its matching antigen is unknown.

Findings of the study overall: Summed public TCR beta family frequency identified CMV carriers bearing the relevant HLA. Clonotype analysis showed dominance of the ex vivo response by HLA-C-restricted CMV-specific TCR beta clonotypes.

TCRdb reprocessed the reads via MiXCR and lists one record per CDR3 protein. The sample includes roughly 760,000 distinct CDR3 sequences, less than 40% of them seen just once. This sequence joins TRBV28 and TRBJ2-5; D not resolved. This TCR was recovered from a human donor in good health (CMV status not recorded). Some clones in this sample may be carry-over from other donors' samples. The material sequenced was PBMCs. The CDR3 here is CASSVSRKTQETQYF. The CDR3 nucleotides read TGTGCCAGCAGCGTATCGCGGAAAACCCAAGAGACCCAGTACTTC.